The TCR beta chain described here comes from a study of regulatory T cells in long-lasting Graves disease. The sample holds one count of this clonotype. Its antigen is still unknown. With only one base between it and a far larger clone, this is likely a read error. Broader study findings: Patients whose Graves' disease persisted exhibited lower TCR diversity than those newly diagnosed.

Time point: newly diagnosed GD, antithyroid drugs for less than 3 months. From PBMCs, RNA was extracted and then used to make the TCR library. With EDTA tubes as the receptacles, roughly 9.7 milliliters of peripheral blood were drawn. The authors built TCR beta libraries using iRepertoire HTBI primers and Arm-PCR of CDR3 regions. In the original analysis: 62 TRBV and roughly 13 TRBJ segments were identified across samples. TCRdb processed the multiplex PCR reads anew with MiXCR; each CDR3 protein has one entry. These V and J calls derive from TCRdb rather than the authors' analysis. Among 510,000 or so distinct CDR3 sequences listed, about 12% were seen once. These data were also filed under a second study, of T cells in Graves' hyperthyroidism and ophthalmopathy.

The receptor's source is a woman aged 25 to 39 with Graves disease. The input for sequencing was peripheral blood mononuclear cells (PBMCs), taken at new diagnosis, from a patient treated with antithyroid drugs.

The CDR3 is CATIKDGVSTEAFF. The CDR3, as DNA: TGTGCCACCATCAAGGACGGCGTCAGCACTGAAGCTTTCTTT. The chain has TRBV2 and TRBJ1-1; the D is unclear. Looked up from germline, CDR1 is SNHLY and CDR2 is FYNNEI. V was trimmed by 10 bases and J by 4 bases, leaving 19 bases between them. The CDR3 loop spans 14 amino acids.